The 9 T cell receptor beta chains below come from one sample, sequenced in a study of cytomegalovirus exposure and HLA in healthy donors. Amplification used 60 Vbeta primers and 13 Jbeta primers. The protocol was immunoSEQ multiplex PCR, while the TCRdb copy is restricted to in-frame clones and leaves out a portion. The data contain around 54,000 clones, less than 85% of them seen just once; the ten biggest clones take up more than 7%. The sequenced material came from PBMCs. These receptors all stem from a man aged 30-40 years in good health and CMV-seropositive.

The chain has TRBV6-1 and TRBJ2-4, with a weak D call TRBD2 (5 bases). CDR3 length equals 13 residues. The germline CDR1 and CDR2 sequences are MNHNS and SASEGT. Trimming pared 7 bases from V and 0 bases from J, leaving 7 bases between. In nucleotides, the CDR3 is TGTGCCAGCATCGGGATAGCCAAAAACATTCAGTACTTC. Translation: CASIGIAKNIQYF.

The chain is built from TRBV6-4 and TRBJ2-1; TRBD1 matches 7 bases. Per germline, CDR1 MRHNA and CDR2 SNTAGT. V gave up 4 bases and J gave up 4 bases; unmatched junction bases: 7. The CDR3 covers 15 residues. The CDR3 sequence is CASSGGQTDYNEQFF. CDR3 DNA: TGTGCCAGCAGTGGGGGACAGACCGATTACAATGAGCAGTTCTTC.

This chain links TRBV2 with TRBJ1-5; D not resolved. This CDR3 contains 12 residues. Between the trimmed V and J ends, which lost 6 bases and 6 bases, there was a span of 9 bases. The germline V gene has CDR1 SNHLY and CDR2 FYNNEI. The CDR3 nucleotides read TGTGCCAGCAGCGGGTCTGTTCAGCCCCAGCATTTT. Residues: CASSGSVQPQHF.

V is TRBV4-1 and J is TRBJ1-1; TRBD1 agrees at 8 bases. The CDR3 runs to 13 residues. Germline V gives CDR1 MGHRA, CDR2 YSYEKL. V was pared by 8 bases and J by 7 bases, with 9 bases of the junction left unmatched. The CDR3 sequence: CASRGQGSREAFF. The CDR3 nucleotides read TGCGCCAGCCGAGGACAGGGATCTCGTGAAGCTTTCTTT.

The V and J genes are TRBV5-4 and TRBJ2-7, with D possibly matching TRBD1 (5 bases). The CDR3 extends over 15 amino acids. Germline V CDR1 and CDR2: SGHNT, YYREEE (reference sequence). V was shortened by 1 base and J by 2 bases, with 13 bases between the two germline ends. Written as DNA, the CDR3 is TGTGCCAGCAGCTTGCGGACAAAGCCTACCTACGAGCAGTACTTC. It codes for CASSLRTKPTYEQYF.

The rearrangement uses TRBV6-1 and TRBJ2-1; TRBD1 matches at 12 bases. The J segment lost 8 bases and the V segment lost 7 bases, leaving 9 bases of the junction unmatched. The CDR3 has 15 amino acids. CDR1 MNHNS and CDR2 SASEGT come from the germline V gene. The CDR3 DNA is TGTGCCAGCATCCGAGGGGACAGGGGGCGGGATGAGCAGTTCTTC. It yields the protein CASIRGDRGRDEQFF.

The V gene is TRBV5-4, the J gene TRBJ1-1; 8 bases fit TRBD1. CDR1 and CDR2 (germline): SGHNT, YYREEE (reference sequence). The J segment lost 1 base and the V segment lost 4 bases, leaving 9 bases of the junction unmatched. The CDR3 totals 16 residues. The DNA of the CDR3 is TGTGCCAGCAGCCCAGGGGGCTTATCGAGGAACACTGAAGCTTTCTTT. Protein product: CASSPGGLSRNTEAFF.

Comment on this clone: The junction departs from the called germline gene at one end, perhaps through a read error. J is TRBJ1-1 and V is TRBV11-2, with D perhaps TRBD1 (6 bases). The CDR3 contains 15 residues. Germline V gene data show CDR1 as SGHAT and CDR2 as FQNNGV. The chain's CDR3 is CASTLPGTPNTEAFF. Written as DNA, the CDR3 is TGTGCCAGCACCTTACCCGGGACACCGAACACTGAAGCTTTCTTT.

The gene calls are TRBV19 and TRBJ2-7, with D unresolved. CDR1 is LNHDA and CDR2 is SQIVND in the germline V gene (reference sequence). The CDR3 has 15 residues. Deletions cut 1 base from V and 2 bases from J, with 12 bases between. The CDR3 DNA is TGTGCCAGTAGTATAGGTGGAACAGCCCCCTACGAGCAGTACTTC. Translation: CASSIGGTAPYEQYF.